This T cell receptor (beta chain) comes out of a study of shared clonotypes between healthy human individuals. The healthy adult donors were HIV-negative and reported no recent acute infections or vaccinations. Using immunoSEQ multiplex PCR, the repertoire was profiled, and TCRdb retains in-frame clones only, with some absent. This sample carries approximately 2.5 million clones, roughly 93% of them seen once, and the ten largest clones take approximately 0.37%. The CDR3 length is 19 residues. Between the trimmed V and J ends, which lost 6 bases and 4 bases, there was a span of 31 bases. Per germline, CDR1 SGHTA and CDR2 FQGNSA.

The chain combines TRBV7-2 with TRBJ2-7; TRBD1 or TRBD2 may be the D gene (6 bases each). The origin of this receptor is a man younger than 35 in good health. Some clones in this sample may be carry-over from other donors' samples. Sequencing was done on a sample of naive CD4+ T cells from PBMCs. The subset here: CD45RA+ positively selected. The CDR3 DNA reads as TGTGCCAGCAGTTTAAGGGGGGCCCCCGGGAGACAAATTGGGTACGAGCAGTACTTC. This translates into CASSLRGAPGRQIGYEQYF. Based on the CDR3 plus reference TRBV7-2 and TRBJ2-7, the full variable domain is GAGVSQSPSNKVTEKGKDVELRCDPISGHTALYWYRQSLGQGLEFLIYFQGNSAPDKSGLPSDRFSAERTGGSVSTLTIQRTQQEDSAVYLCASSLRGAPGRQIGYEQYFGPGTRLTVT.